A single sample is the source of the 12 T cell receptor beta chains below, sequenced in a study of T cell changes during pregnancy in multiple sclerosis. Here immunoSEQ multiplex PCR was the method, and the copy in TCRdb shows in-frame clones only, minus some. The table lists about 130,000 clones, 95% to 98% of them singletons. The starting material was peripheral blood, obtained after pregnancy. The receptors here all came from a female donor with multiple sclerosis, enrolled in a pregnancy study.

The V and J genes are TRBV7-9 and TRBJ1-4; D perhaps matches TRBD1 (6 bases). There are 15 residues in the CDR3. Germline V lookup: CDR1 SEHNR, CDR2 FQNEAQ (reference sequence). The ends were cut back, 3 bases at V and 7 bases at J, with 15 bases in the middle. CDR3 region: CASSFLAGAGEKLFF. As DNA, the CDR3 is TGTGCCAGCAGCTTTTTAGCAGGGGCTGGTGAAAAACTGTTTTTT.

The gene calls are TRBV28 and TRBJ1-2; 12 bases line up with TRBD1. CDR1 and CDR2 (germline): MDHEN, SYDVKM. The CDR3 has 17 residues. Trimming at V came to 7 bases and at J to 1 base, leaving 10 bases not matched to a gene. CDR3 in DNA: TGTGCCAGCACAATAGGGACAGGGGGCGCTGATAACTATGGCTACACCTTC. Translation: CASTIGTGGADNYGYTF.

The chain is built from TRBV5-6 and TRBJ1-1, with 8 bases fitting TRBD1. The CDR3 runs 14 residues. Per the germline V gene, CDR1 is SGHDT and CDR2 is YYEEEE. V lost 4 bases and J lost 3; bases outside the gene matches: 5. Here the CDR3 DNA reads TGTGCCAGCAGCCCCCCGGACAGGGACACTGAAGCTTTCTTT. It translates to CASSPPDRDTEAFF. The full variable domain, in which reference TRBV5-6 and TRBJ1-1 provide the parts outside the CDR3, is DAGVTQSPTHLIKTRGQQVTLRCSPKSGHDTVSWYQQALGQGPQFIFQYYEEEERQRGNFPDRFSGHQFPNYSSELNVNALLLGDSALYLCASSPPDRDTEAFFGQGTRLTVV.

This clone has only one observation. J is TRBJ2-7 and V is TRBV5-1, with 7 bases lining up with TRBD1. V shed 1 base, J shed 6 bases, and the junction held 7 bases outside the gene matches. The CDR3 loop spans 14 amino acids. Germline V gene data show CDR1 as SGHRS and CDR2 as YFSETQ. CDR3 amino acids: CASSLPGQTFEQYF. CDR3 coding DNA: TGCGCCAGCAGCTTGCCGGGACAGACTTTCGAGCAGTACTTC.

This clone has a single count. The V gene is TRBV9, the J gene TRBJ2-7; 8 bases map to TRBD2. V was pared by 4 bases and J by 3 bases, with 9 bases of the junction left unmatched. CDR3 length: 15 residues. Germline CDR1 and CDR2: SGDLS and YYNGEE. CDR3 sequence: CASSPFSGISYEQYF. The DNA for the CDR3 is TGTGCCAGCAGCCCTTTTAGCGGGATCAGCTACGAGCAGTACTTC.

In DNA, the CDR3 is TGTGCCAGCAGTTCGGCAGGGTCCTATCAGCCCCAGCATTTT. It encodes CASSSAGSYQPQHF. This rearrangement joins TRBV27 to TRBJ1-5; the D gene is possibly TRBD1 (5 bases). The V end lost 4 bases, the J end lost 5 bases, and 12 bases lay between the germline ends. Germline CDR1 and CDR2: MNHEY and SMNVEV (reference sequence). The CDR3 runs 14 residues.

This rearrangement joins TRBV5-1 to TRBJ2-5; 7 nucleotides line up with TRBD2. The CDR3 length is 15 residues. Germline V gene data show CDR1 as SGHRS and CDR2 as YFSETQ. The J segment lost 5 bases and the V segment lost 1 base, leaving 8 bases of the junction unmatched. CDR3 region: CASSLWGGSGETQYF. CDR3 in DNA: TGCGCCAGCAGCTTGTGGGGCGGGAGTGGTGAGACCCAGTACTTC.

This sequence joins TRBV19 and TRBJ2-5; no firm D call. Deletions cut 6 bases from V and 6 bases from J, with 20 bases between. There are 15 residues in the CDR3. Germline lookup yields CDR1 LNHDA and CDR2 SQIVND (reference sequence). CDR3 coding DNA: TGTGCCAGTAGAGACAATGGTCAGGTCCGACAGACCCAGTACTTC. Protein product: CASRDNGQVRQTQYF.

In nucleotides, the CDR3 is TGTGCCACCAGCGAGGAAAACTATGGCTACACCTTC. Translating gives CATSEENYGYTF. This chain joins TRBV15 and TRBJ1-2; D gene uncertain. There are 12 residues in the CDR3. CDR1 LNHNV and CDR2 YYDKDF come from the germline V gene (reference sequence). V was trimmed by 5 bases and J by 2 bases, leaving 6 bases between them.

V is TRBV6-5 and J is TRBJ2-3; the match to TRBD1 covers 7 bases. The length of the CDR3 is 15 residues. The trim removed 0 bases at V and 2 bases at J, leaving 2 bases unmatched. CDR1 and CDR2 (germline): MNHEY, SVGAGI. CDR3 DNA: TGTGCCAGCAGTTACTCAGGGGGCTACACAGATACGCAGTATTTT. This codes for CASSYSGGYTDTQYF.

V and J are TRBV7-6 and TRBJ2-3; 7 bases are shared with TRBD2. V lost 5 bases and J lost 3; bases outside the gene matches: 11. The CDR3 has 16 residues. CDR1 SGHVS and CDR2 FNYEAQ come from the germline V gene. CDR3 coding DNA: TGTGCCAGCAGCCCCCGTGGGGCGGGAGATACAGATACGCAGTATTTT. Translation: CASSPRGAGDTDTQYF.

The gene calls are TRBV2 and TRBJ2-7, with 7 positions matching TRBD2. Unmatched junction bases numbered 5, after V lost 1 base and J lost 2 bases. This CDR3 has 15 amino acids. The germline CDR1 and CDR2 sequences are SNHLY and FYNNEI. The CDR3 region is CASSEELAAAYEQYF. In DNA form, the CDR3 reads TGTGCCAGCAGTGAAGAGCTAGCGGCGGCCTACGAGCAGTACTTC. Using reference TRBV2 and TRBJ2-7 for the parts outside the CDR3, the full variable domain is EPEVTQTPSHQVTQMGQEVILRCVPISNHLYFYWYRQILGQKVEFLVSFYNNEISEKSEIFDDQFSVERPDGSNFTLKIRSTKLEDSAMYFCASSEELAAAYEQYFGPGTRLTVT.